Below, 21 T cell receptor beta chains from the same sample are listed, as sequenced in a study of control samples from healthy donors and cancer patients. This table comes from immunoSEQ multiplex PCR, and its TCRdb copy is limited to in-frame clones, with some not included. The data show about 140,000 clones, with less than 90% seen just once and 8.5% to 9.5% held by the top ten. Sequencing used blood. These receptors all come from a woman aged 30 to 39 in good health.

This clone was counted only a few times. The rearrangement joins TRBV25-1 to TRBJ2-1; D is perhaps TRBD1 or TRBD2 (6 bases each). Germline V gives CDR1 MGHDK, CDR2 SYGVNS. The CDR3 contains 16 residues. Trimming shortened V by 2 bases and J by 8 bases, and 19 bases separated the two germline ends. CDR3 sequence reads: CASSEGPGGGRDEQFF. CDR3 nucleotide sequence: TGTGCCAGCAGTGAAGGTCCCGGGGGCGGGCGGGATGAGCAGTTCTTC.

This chain joins TRBV5-6 and TRBJ2-7; 7 nucleotides agree with TRBD1. There are 13 residues in the CDR3. Unmatched junction bases numbered 4, after V lost 4 bases and J lost 3 bases. CDR1 and CDR2 (germline): SGHDT, YYEEEE. The CDR3 region is CASSETGYYEQYF. CDR3 DNA sequence: TGTGCCAGCAGCGAGACAGGGTACTACGAGCAGTACTTC.

This chain uses TRBV30 with TRBJ2-5, with TRBD2 matching over 10 bases. The CDR3 loop spans 16 amino acids. With 3 bases clipped from V and 5 bases from J, the junction kept 12 bases outside the gene matches. Germline CDR1 and CDR2: GTSNPN and SVGIG (reference sequence). The DNA of the CDR3 is TGTGCCTGGAGGCCTCCTAGCGGGAGTGGAGGGGAGACCCAGTACTTC. It specifies CAWRPPSGSGGETQYF.

The CDR3 sequence: CASSLMSGRANEQFF. CDR3 coding DNA: TGTGCCAGCAGCTTAATGAGCGGGAGGGCCAATGAGCAGTTCTTC. This rearrangement joins TRBV11-2 to TRBJ2-1; 10 bases map to TRBD2. V lost 2 bases and J lost 6; bases outside the gene matches: 4. CDR3 length: 15 amino acids. CDR1 and CDR2 (germline): SGHAT, FQNNGV.

The chain links TRBV7-2 to TRBJ2-2, with D maybe TRBD2 (6 bases). The CDR3 sequence is 15 residues long. Germline values: CDR1 SGHTA, CDR2 FQGNSA. Trimming cost V 2 bases and J 5 bases, with 12 bases left between them. In DNA form, the CDR3 reads TGTGCCAGCAGCTTAACGGGAGTATTAACCGGGGAGCTGTTTTTT. This gives the protein CASSLTGVLTGELFF.

V is TRBV19 and J is TRBJ2-7; 10 bases agree with TRBD1. Unmatched junction bases numbered 3, after V lost 1 base and J lost 3 bases. Germline V gene data show CDR1 as LNHDA and CDR2 as SQIVND (reference sequence). There are 15 residues in the CDR3. CDR3 amino acids: CASSIGGQGRYEQYF. DNA of the CDR3: TGTGCCAGTAGTATAGGGGGACAGGGGCGCTACGAGCAGTACTTC.

The chain links TRBV24-1 to TRBJ1-3; no reliable D call. V was trimmed by 8 bases and J by 0 bases, leaving 13 bases between them. Germline V gene lookup returns CDR1 KGHDR and CDR2 SFDVKD. The CDR3 runs 15 residues. The CDR3 spells CATISGRVSGNTIYF. The CDR3 DNA is TGTGCCACCATTTCGGGTCGAGTCTCTGGAAACACCATATATTTT.

The chain recombines TRBV6-1 with TRBJ2-7, with 9 bases fitting TRBD2. Per the germline V gene, CDR1 is MNHNS and CDR2 is SASEGT. The CDR3 spans 16 residues. Trimming removed 3 bases from V and 7 bases from J; junction bases left unmatched: 13. The CDR3 nucleotides read TGTGCCAGCAGTGAGCTTCGCGGGAGGGGGCGAGGGGAGCAGTACTTC. This encodes CASSELRGRGRGEQYF.

The chain employs TRBV6-1 and TRBJ1-1; D might be TRBD1 (6 bases). This CDR3 has 16 amino acids. The germline V gene has CDR1 MNHNS and CDR2 SASEGT. V lost 4 bases and J 4 bases, leaving 19 bases between the germline ends. CDR3 nucleotide sequence: TGTGCCAGCAGTGCGGACAGAATTTTCTTAGGCACTGAAGCTTTCTTT. Its protein product is CASSADRIFLGTEAFF.

This clone was recorded once. This chain joins TRBV25-1 and TRBJ1-2; D might be TRBD1 (6 bases). The CDR3 is made up of 14 amino acids. V was shortened by 5 bases and J by 7 bases, with 17 bases between the two germline ends. Per the germline V gene, CDR1 is MGHDK and CDR2 is SYGVNS. CDR3 loop: CASSIEGGRPGYTF. As DNA, the CDR3 is TGTGCCAGCAGTATCGAAGGGGGAAGACCTGGCTACACCTTC.

J is TRBJ1-2 and V is TRBV11-2; D gene ambiguous. The V gene lost 0 bases and the J gene lost 3 bases, with 11 bases spanning the gap. The CDR3 has 15 amino acids. CDR1 and CDR2 from the germline V gene are SGHAT and FQNNGV. The CDR3 DNA is TGTGCCAGCAGCTTAGATAGTGCCTCCTACTATGGCTACACCTTC. Amino acid sequence: CASSLDSASYYGYTF.

The chain couples TRBV2 to TRBJ1-2, with no clear D. Between the trimmed V and J ends, which lost 0 bases and 7 bases, there was a span of 15 bases. The CDR3 extends over 15 amino acids. The germline V gene has CDR1 SNHLY and CDR2 FYNNEI. CDR3: CASSEAGSVSGGYTF. The CDR3 DNA is TGTGCCAGCAGTGAAGCGGGCAGCGTGTCTGGTGGCTACACCTTC. The whole variable domain, remainder taken from reference TRBV2 and TRBJ1-2, is EPEVTQTPSHQVTQMGQEVILRCVPISNHLYFYWYRQILGQKVEFLVSFYNNEISEKSEIFDDQFSVERPDGSNFTLKIRSTKLEDSAMYFCASSEAGSVSGGYTFGSGTRLTVV.

The rearrangement uses TRBV28 and TRBJ1-4, with 8 positions matching TRBD1. Per germline, CDR1 MDHEN and CDR2 SYDVKM. The CDR3 is made up of 14 amino acids. V lost 6 bases and J lost 8; bases outside the gene matches: 8. The CDR3 region has the DNA TGTGCCAGCAGGTCCGGGACAGGTTCGGAAAAACTGTTTTTT. It yields the protein CASRSGTGSEKLFF.

This clone was seen a few times. The chain uses TRBV7-2 and TRBJ2-7; D may correspond to TRBD1 or TRBD2 (5 bases each). Trimming removed 5 bases at V and 7 bases at J, with 15 bases between. Germline V gives CDR1 SGHTA, CDR2 FQGNSA. CDR3 length: 13 amino acids. The CDR3 region is CASSTGREREQYF. The DNA of the CDR3 is TGTGCCAGCAGCACGGGACGGGAACGGGAGCAGTACTTC.

The chain couples TRBV6-1 to TRBJ2-5, with no clear D. In germline, CDR1 is MNHNS, CDR2 SASEGT. CDR3 length: 16 amino acids. Trimming removed 2 bases at V and 1 base at J, with 14 bases between. The chain's CDR3 is CASSEYDSGSQETQYF. The CDR3 DNA reads as TGTGCCAGCAGTGAATATGATAGTGGTTCCCAAGAGACCCAGTACTTC.

V and J are TRBV28 and TRBJ1-1; D gene ambiguous. CDR1 and CDR2 (germline): MDHEN, SYDVKM. The CDR3 is 12 amino acids. Between the trimmed V and J ends, which lost 4 bases and 5 bases, there was a span of 8 bases. CDR3 loop: CASSSWETEAFF. The CDR3 nucleotides are TGTGCCAGCAGTTCATGGGAAACTGAAGCTTTCTTT.

The gene calls are TRBV7-9 and TRBJ2-7, with no clear D. From germline, CDR1 is SEHNR and CDR2 FQNEAQ (reference sequence). The ends were cut back, 7 bases at V and 5 bases at J, with 15 bases in the middle. The CDR3 spans 13 residues. The CDR3 nucleotides are TGTGCCAGCACCGAACCAAACACAAACGAGCAGTACTTC. Encoded protein: CASTEPNTNEQYF.

As to this clone: A read error may be the cause here, since a much bigger clone is one base away. Different DNA sequences within this sample yield the same CDR3. V and J are TRBV11-2 and TRBJ2-7; D is unresolved. V lost 1 base and J 6 bases, leaving 7 bases between the germline ends. The CDR3 is 12 residues long. Germline V gives CDR1 SGHAT, CDR2 FQNNGV. CDR3 amino acids: CASSLGTGEQYF. The CDR3 region has the DNA TGTGCCAGCAGCTTAGGTACCGGCGAGCAGTACTTC. Full variable domain (rest looked up from reference TRBV11-2 and TRBJ2-7): EAGVAQSPRYKIIEKRQSVAFWCNPISGHATLYWYQQILGQGPKLLIQFQNNGVVDDSQLPKDRFSAERLKGVDSTLKIQPAKLEDSAVYLCASSLGTGEQYFGPGTRLTVT.

The chain combines TRBV7-2 with TRBJ2-7, with D unclear. V lost 1 base and J 4 bases, leaving 5 bases between the germline ends. The length of the CDR3 is 12 residues. Germline lookup yields CDR1 SGHTA and CDR2 FQGNSA. CDR3 in amino acids: CASSLVRYEQYF. DNA of the CDR3: TGTGCCAGCAGCTTAGTAAGATACGAGCAGTACTTC.

CDR3 DNA: TGTGCCAGCAGACCCTTGCGGGGGAAGCAGTACTTC. This codes for CASRPLRGKQYF. The chain carries TRBV7-8 and TRBJ2-7; 7 positions match TRBD2. The CDR3 is 12 residues long. Germline CDR1 is SGHVS and CDR2 is FQNEAQ. V gave up 6 bases and J gave up 8 bases; unmatched junction bases: 7.

The count of this clone is one. This sequence joins TRBV7-3 and TRBJ2-1; TRBD1 agrees at 9 bases. CDR1 and CDR2 from the germline V gene are SGHTA and FQGTGA. The CDR3 loop spans 18 amino acids. After removal of 1 base from V and 6 bases from J, the junction contained 13 bases not matched to a gene. The CDR3 sequence: CASSLNGLGQGMSNEQFF. CDR3 nucleotides: TGTGCCAGCAGCTTAAATGGTCTGGGACAGGGTATGAGCAATGAGCAGTTCTTC. The whole variable domain, remainder taken from reference TRBV7-3 and TRBJ2-1, is GAGVSQTPSNKVTEKGKYVELRCDPISGHTALYWYRQSLGQGPEFLIYFQGTGAADDSGLPNDRFFAVRPEGSVSTLKIQRTERGDSAVYLCASSLNGLGQGMSNEQFFGPGTRLTVL.